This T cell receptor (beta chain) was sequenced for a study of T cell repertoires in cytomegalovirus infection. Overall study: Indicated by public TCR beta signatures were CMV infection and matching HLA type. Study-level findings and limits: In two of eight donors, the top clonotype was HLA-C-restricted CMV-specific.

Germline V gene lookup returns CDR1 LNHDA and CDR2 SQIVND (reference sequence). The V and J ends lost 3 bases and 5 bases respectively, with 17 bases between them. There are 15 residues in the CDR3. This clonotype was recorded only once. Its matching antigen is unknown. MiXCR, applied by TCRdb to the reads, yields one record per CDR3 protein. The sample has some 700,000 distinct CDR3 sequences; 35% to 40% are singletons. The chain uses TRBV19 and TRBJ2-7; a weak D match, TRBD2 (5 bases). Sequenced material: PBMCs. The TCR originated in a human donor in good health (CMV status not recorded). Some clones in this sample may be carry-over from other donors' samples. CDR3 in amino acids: CASSIQPGIPHEQYF. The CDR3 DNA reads TGTGCCAGTAGTATCCAACCGGGAATTCCCCACGAGCAGTACTTC. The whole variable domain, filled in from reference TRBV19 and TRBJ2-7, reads DGGITQSPKYLFRKEGQNVTLSCEQNLNHDAMYWYRQDPGQGLRLIYYSQIVNDFQKGDIAEGYSVSREKKESFPLTVTSAQKNPTAFYLCASSIQPGIPHEQYFGPGTRLTVT.